This record looks at one T cell receptor (beta chain) sequence and its context. This receptor's antigen is unknown. From the germline J gene comes the end of the CDR3, since the read stops 3 residues before it. Using the immunoSEQ assay, multiplex PCR amplified TCR beta CDR3 regions from an average of around 1,300 ng of genomic DNA per sample. To correct primer bias, the assay used a complete synthetic TCR repertoire to set an amplification baseline. Amplicons were sequenced on the Illumina platform. Under the source paper's analysis protocol: Sequence errors were corrected by clustering with frequency ratios and a modified nearest-neighbor algorithm, and the sequences were then analyzed in the immunoSEQ Analyzer using IMGT gene definitions. At each rarefaction depth, TCR richness and evenness were averaged across 20 rarefaction repeats, and samples with fewer sequences than that depth were excluded. Relative abundances of V, D and J genes were compared between groups using Wilcoxon rank sum tests, with FDR correction applied. Blinded duplicates gave an intraclass correlation of around 95% for TCR richness and an average of roughly 76% across 70 or so gene segments. This immuneACCESS table, as held by TCRdb, lists in-frame sequences with V and J called but not all clones. Of the missing ones, under half trace to an unresolved V gene in checked studies; the others have no known cause. V, J and clone size are those of that table, while D and trimming were read from the DNA. The table held for this sample gives 35,000 to 50,000 clones. 7.6% of the sample belongs to the ten largest clones.

This record comes from a study of T cells in women clearing cervical HPV infection (dated by TCRdb to 2016 to 2019). Turning to the overall study: The cases were some 25 women with histologically confirmed HPV16-related CIN3 or worse, and 2 of these cases were invasive cancers. The controls were about 26 women whose single incident HPV16 infection cleared within 12 months with no development of precancer or cancer. Case blood was taken at the visit when the lesion was first identified, whereas control blood was taken when infection was no longer detected. For cases, a median interval of nearly 150 days, with an interquartile range of roughly 85 to 220 days, was observed between lesion detection and blood sampling. Since HLA typing was available for only a few women, HLA type could not be ruled out as a confounder. Nested within Costa Rica's Guanacaste HPV Natural History Study, an exploratory proof-of-principle case-control study compared TCR repertoires across cervical HPV16 outcomes. Cases and controls were matched on age within five years and on year of sample collection. A median age of around 30 years was observed in cases versus 37 to 40 in controls, and no significant differences in baseline characteristics were found. In the parent cohort, 9,000 to 13,000 women aged 18 or older were enrolled in Guanacaste, Costa Rica, during about 1993 to 1995 and were followed for six to seven years. Five blinded duplicates per group were added as quality controls, giving roughly 60 samples: approximately 50 participants and roughly 10 replicates.

Every participant had a single incident cervical HPV16 infection, and prevalent HPV16 infections were excluded. Cervical HPV DNA was detected by MY09/MY11 PCR and genotyped by dot-blot hybridization. Approximately 15 mL of heparinized blood was centrifuged, after which the buffy coat was aliquoted, frozen at -30 degrees C, and then stored at -80 degrees C. QIAGEN kits were used to extract genomic DNA from buffy coat specimens. From the germline V gene, CDR1 is MDHEN and CDR2 is SYDVKM. The CDR3 numbers 15 residues from cysteine through phenylalanine. The DNA shown is the part of the CDR3 that was read: 36 bases, in frame from base 1. For this chain, trimming is 5 bases at the V end and 7 bases at the J end, and the number of junction bases without a gene match is 10. Here is what the overall study found, with its caveats: Whether associations preceded infection or resulted from infection could not be shown with the cross-sectional design, and effector/memory subsets and HPV-specific T cells were not isolated. Because the number of T cells in each sample was unknown, differences in richness could reflect differing T-cell content rather than repertoire biology. CIN3+ cases had significantly higher TCR repertoire richness than controls across sequencing depths, but evenness did not differ between the groups. Random forest classifiers combining richness and V gene abundances distinguished cases from controls with an estimated AUC of approximately 0.8. TRBV6-7 relative abundance was lower in cases than in controls (roughly 0.12% versus 0.17%; Bonferroni P = 0.0008).

Sequenced sample: blood buffy coat. This clonotype was sampled from a woman aged 18 to 75 with a cervical HPV16 infection that either progressed to CIN3+ or cleared (not recorded which). The receptor chain draws on TRBV28 and TRBJ1-5, with 8 junctional bases fitting TRBD1. The CDR3 reads CASSQATGANQPQHF. The covered CDR3 bases are TGTGCCAGCAGTCAAGCGACAGGGGCTAACCAGCCC.